The entry below gives a single T cell receptor (beta chain) sequence along with its context. Its antigen is undetermined. This sample is drawn from a study of T cells in Graves' hyperthyroidism and ophthalmopathy. Thyroid ultrasound, orbital computed tomography, clinical symptoms, and serum thyroxine and TRAb underpinned diagnoses. The study's findings and limits: Model output signaled ophthalmopathy a median approximately 6 months ahead of onset.

The junction had 8 bases not matched to a gene; V was cut back by 6 bases and J by 7 bases. The CDR3 consists of 14 residues. Germline assignment: CDR1 LNHDA and CDR2 SQIVND (reference sequence). Amplified TCR beta CDR3 regions derived from RNA transcripts. The primer set for the first-round RT-PCR of the TCR CDR3 was HTBI. MiXCR, applied by TCRdb to the multiplex PCR reads, yields one record per CDR3 protein. In the table there are 500,000 to 650,000 distinct CDR3 sequences, 35% to 50% of which are singletons. This clonotype was sampled from an adult woman with Graves' disease, either hyperthyroidism or ophthalmopathy (not recorded which). Sequencing was done on a sample of peripheral blood or thyroid tissue (not recorded which). The chain recombines TRBV19 with TRBJ1-5; 8 nucleotides line up with TRBD1. The CDR3 is CASSPTGGVQPQHF. DNA for the CDR3: TGTGCCAGTAGCCCTACAGGGGGTGTCCAGCCCCAGCATTTT.